Described below is a single T cell receptor beta chain sequence and its context. In TCRdb, the RT-PCR reads were re-called with MiXCR into one record per CDR3 protein. In the table there are several thousand distinct CDR3 sequences, 34% of which are singletons. Trimming stripped 7 bases from V and 2 bases from J, with 15 bases between. The CDR3 is 15 residues long. CDR1 is MNHEY and CDR2 is SVGAGI in the germline V gene. The chain is built from TRBV6-5 and TRBJ2-1, with D possibly matching TRBD2 (6 bases). This sequence originates from a female donor with primary Sjogren's syndrome. Sequenced input: memory CD4+ T cells from salivary gland. CDR3 sequence (DNA): TGTGCCAGCACCCGAGGTGGCGGGACCTACAATGAGCAGTTCTTC. This translates into CASTRGGGTYNEQFF.